This T cell receptor beta chain comes out of a study of blood T cell repertoires in COVID-19. Background on the study: COVID-19 samples collected from the United States, Italy and Spain covered acute and convalescent phases. The analysed material was cDNA or gDNA that came from T cells, B-cell-depleted T cells, or PBMCs.

This CDR3 has 13 residues. Germline lookup yields CDR1 WNHNN and CDR2 SYGVQD (reference sequence). V was cut by 1 base and J by 8 bases, with 11 bases left in between. Original data processing: By means of reference gene primer amplification, nucleated cell counts were estimated. TCRdb's table, derived via immunoSEQ multiplex PCR, lists solely in-frame clones and lacks some. D and trimming were read from the DNA, whereas the V and J calls and clone size are those reported in that table. The repertoire holds 170,000 or so clones, with roughly four fifths as singletons. The gene calls are TRBV10-1 and TRBJ1-1, with D perhaps matching TRBD1 (6 bases). The TCR originated in a human donor in a cohort sampled during active COVID-19. Sequenced material: peripheral blood. CDR3 protein: CASSELAGAEAFF. CDR3 nucleotide sequence: TGCGCCAGCAGTGAGTTAGCAGGGGCCGAAGCTTTCTTT.